What follows are 2 T cell receptor beta chains derived from one specimen sequenced in a study of blood T cell repertoires in COVID-19 (dated by TCRdb to 2020 to 2022). To prepare the library, the immunoSEQ multiplex PCR assay was applied. TCRdb's version of the immuneACCESS table is confined to in-frame rearrangements and falls short of the full clone set. An unresolved V gene accounts for under half of the shortfall where checked; the remainder is of unknown origin. The sample table lists about 310,000 clones, around 89% of them with a count of one. About 1% of the sample lies in the top ten. The sequencing sample was made of peripheral blood. The receptors were gathered from a woman aged 40 to 50 with COVID-19, enrolled during active disease.

Here the CDR3 reads CASSLEVSREDEQFF. DNA for the CDR3: TGTGCCAGCAGCTTGGAAGTGTCACGGGAGGATGAGCAGTTCTTC. The chain recombines TRBV5-4 with TRBJ2-1, with TRBD2 identical over 7 bases. Trimming removed 0 bases from V and 8 bases from J; junction bases left unmatched: 8. The V gene's germline CDR1 is SGHNT and CDR2 YYREEE (reference sequence). CDR3 length: 15 amino acids.

The V gene is TRBV20-1, the J gene TRBJ1-1, with D unresolved. Germline V gives CDR1 DFQATT, CDR2 SNEGSKA (reference sequence). Trimming pared 6 bases from V and 4 bases from J, leaving 24 bases between. The CDR3 is 16 residues long. Here the CDR3 DNA reads TGCAGTGCCAGTCCGCCGACGGGGAGGAGAGGCACTGAAGCTTTCTTT. Its protein product is CSASPPTGRRGTEAFF.